One TCR beta chain is described in this entry. The entry originates in a study of T cell changes during pregnancy in multiple sclerosis. The assay was immunoSEQ multiplex PCR, and TCRdb's table has in-frame clones only and misses some. This sample has over 40,000 clones, with about 87% found just once. The CDR3 covers 17 residues. CDR1 and CDR2 (germline): SGHRS, YFSETQ. With 4 bases clipped from V and 0 bases from J, the junction kept 7 bases outside the gene matches. Sequences were derived from peripheral blood, sampled in the first trimester of pregnancy. The sequence derives from a female donor in good health, enrolled as a control in a pregnancy study. V gene TRBV5-1 combines with J gene TRBJ2-1, with TRBD2 identical over 10 bases. CDR3 in amino acids: CASSAWSGRGSYNEQFF. CDR3 bases: TGCGCCAGCAGCGCATGGAGCGGGAGGGGCTCCTACAATGAGCAGTTCTTC.